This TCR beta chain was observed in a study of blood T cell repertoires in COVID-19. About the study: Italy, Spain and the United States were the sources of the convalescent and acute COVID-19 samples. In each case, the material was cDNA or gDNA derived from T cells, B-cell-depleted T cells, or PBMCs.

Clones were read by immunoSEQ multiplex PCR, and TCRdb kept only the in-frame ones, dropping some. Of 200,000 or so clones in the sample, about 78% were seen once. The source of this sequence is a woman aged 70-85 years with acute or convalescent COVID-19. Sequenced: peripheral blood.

The CDR3 reads CASSVMLGSAKYEQYF. DNA of the CDR3: TGTGCCAGCAGTGTGATGCTCGGTAGCGCGAAATACGAGCAGTACTTC. This sequence joins TRBV25-1 and TRBJ2-7; TRBD2 is a possible D gene (5 bases). The germline V and J ends were trimmed by 4 bases and 4 bases, with 20 bases remaining between them. Germline V gives CDR1 MGHDK, CDR2 SYGVNS. The CDR3 loop spans 16 amino acids.